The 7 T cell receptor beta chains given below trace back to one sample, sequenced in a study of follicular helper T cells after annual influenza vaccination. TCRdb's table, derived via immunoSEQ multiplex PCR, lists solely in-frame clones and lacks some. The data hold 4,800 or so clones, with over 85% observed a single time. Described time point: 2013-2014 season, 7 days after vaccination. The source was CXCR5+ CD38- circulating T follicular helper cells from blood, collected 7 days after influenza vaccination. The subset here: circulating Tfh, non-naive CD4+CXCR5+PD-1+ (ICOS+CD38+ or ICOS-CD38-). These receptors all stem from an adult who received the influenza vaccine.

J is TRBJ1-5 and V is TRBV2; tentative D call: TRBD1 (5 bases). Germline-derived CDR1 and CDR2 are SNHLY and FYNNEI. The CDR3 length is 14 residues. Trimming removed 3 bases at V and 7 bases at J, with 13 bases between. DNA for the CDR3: TGTGCCAGCAGTGAGGGGGGGGGTTGGCAGCCCCAGCATTTT. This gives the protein CASSEGGGWQPQHF.

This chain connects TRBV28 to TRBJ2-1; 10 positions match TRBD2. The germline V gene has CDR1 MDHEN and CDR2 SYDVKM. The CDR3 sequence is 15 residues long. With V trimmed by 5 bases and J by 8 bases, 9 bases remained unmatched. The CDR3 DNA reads TGTGCCAGCAGTCCCAGCGGGAGGGCCTTTGATGAGCAGTTCTTC. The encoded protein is CASSPSGRAFDEQFF.

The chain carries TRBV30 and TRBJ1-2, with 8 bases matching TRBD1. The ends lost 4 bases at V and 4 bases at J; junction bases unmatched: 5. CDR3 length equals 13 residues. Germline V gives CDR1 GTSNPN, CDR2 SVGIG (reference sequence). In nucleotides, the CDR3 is TGTGCCTGGAACAGGGGGAAGGGCTATGGCTACACCTTC. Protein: CAWNRGKGYGYTF. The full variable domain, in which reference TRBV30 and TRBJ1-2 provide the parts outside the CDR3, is SQTIHQWPATLVQPVGSPLSLECTVEGTSNPNLYWYRQAAGRGLQLLFYSVGIGQISSEVPQNLSASRPQDRQFILSSKKLLLSDSGFYLCAWNRGKGYGYTFGSGTRLTVV.

CDR3 amino acids: CASRLGRAETQYF. CDR3 DNA sequence: TGTGCCAGCAGACTAGGGAGGGCGGAGACCCAGTACTTC. The chain combines TRBV7-2 with TRBJ2-5; 7 bases fit TRBD2. The CDR3 spans 13 residues. Germline trimming cut 6 bases from V and 5 bases from J; bases unmatched to any gene: 6. The germline CDR1 and CDR2 sequences are SGHTA and FQGNSA.

CDR3 amino acids: CASRAGTSGGNEQFF. The CDR3 DNA reads TGCGCCAGCAGGGCCGGGACTAGCGGGGGCAATGAGCAGTTCTTC. The V call is TRBV10-2, the J call TRBJ2-1; 14 nucleotides match TRBD2. The junction had 4 bases not matched to a gene; V was cut back by 6 bases and J by 6 bases. This CDR3 is 15 amino acids long. Germline values: CDR1 WSHSY, CDR2 SAAADI.

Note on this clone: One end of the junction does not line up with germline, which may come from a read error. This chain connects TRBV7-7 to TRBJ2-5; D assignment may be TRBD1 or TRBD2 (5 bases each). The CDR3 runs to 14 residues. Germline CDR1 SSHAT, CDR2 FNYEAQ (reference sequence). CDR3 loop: CASSLGEYQETQYF. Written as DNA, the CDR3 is TGTGCTAGCAGCTTAGGGGAGTACCAAGAGACCCAGTACTTC.

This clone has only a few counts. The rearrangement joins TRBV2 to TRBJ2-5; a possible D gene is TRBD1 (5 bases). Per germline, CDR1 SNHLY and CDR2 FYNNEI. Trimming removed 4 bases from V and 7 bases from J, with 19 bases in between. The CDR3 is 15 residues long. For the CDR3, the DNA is TGTGCCAGCAGTGGGGCGCAGGGTAAGGGGATGACCCAGTACTTC. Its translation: CASSGAQGKGMTQYF.